These 27 T cell receptor beta chains share one sample of origin, sequenced in a study of blood T cell repertoires in COVID-19. Repertoires were generated with immunoSEQ multiplex PCR, while TCRdb's copy carries only in-frame clones and drops some. The top ten clones hold less than 35% of a sample with 30,000 to 40,000 clones, about 80% of them seen once. The sample comprised peripheral blood. These receptors came from a man aged 80 or over with acute or convalescent COVID-19.

The chain carries TRBV7-2 and TRBJ2-3, with 8 bases aligning to TRBD1. Germline loops: CDR1 SGHTA, CDR2 FQGNSA. This CDR3 contains 15 residues. With 1 base clipped from V and 4 bases from J, the junction kept 4 bases outside the gene matches. The CDR3 sequence is CASSLDGQGPDTQYF. DNA of the CDR3: TGTGCCAGCAGCTTAGATGGACAGGGTCCAGATACGCAGTATTTT.

This chain uses TRBV25-1 with TRBJ1-4; D not certain. The germline gives CDR1 MGHDK, CDR2 SYGVNS. V was trimmed by 3 bases and J by 6 bases, leaving 11 bases between them. This CDR3 spans 14 amino acids. This CDR3 reads CASSEDLGDEKLFF. The DNA of the CDR3 is TGTGCCAGCAGTGAGGACTTGGGTGATGAAAAACTGTTTTTT.

The chain is built from TRBV5-1 and TRBJ2-7, with 10 nucleotides matching TRBD1. Looked up from germline, CDR1 is SGHRS and CDR2 is YFSETQ. J was trimmed by 4 bases and V by 2 bases; bases with no gene match: 3. The CDR3 has 14 residues. The DNA for the CDR3 is TGCGCCAGCAGCTTAGGACAGGGGGGATACGAGCAGTACTTC. It specifies CASSLGQGGYEQYF.

This chain links TRBV3-1 (or the pseudogene TRBV3-2) with TRBJ2-5; 9 bases line up with TRBD1. With 7 bases clipped from V and 4 bases from J, the junction kept 10 bases outside the gene matches. The CDR3 runs 15 residues. The germline gives CDR1 LGHDT, CDR2 YNNKEL (reference sequence). The CDR3 DNA reads as TGTGCCAGCAAATTCTACCAACAGGGGGCAGAGACCCAGTACTTC. Translated: CASKFYQQGAETQYF.

The chain recombines TRBV9 with TRBJ2-1; TRBD1 matches at 10 bases. The V segment lost 3 bases and the J segment 10 bases; nucleotides outside the gene matches: 4. Germline lookup yields CDR1 SGDLS and CDR2 YYNGEE. The CDR3 runs 13 residues. CDR3 nucleotides: TGTGCCAGCAGCGGACAGGGGGCTCAGGAGCAGTTCTTC. Its translation: CASSGQGAQEQFF.

The chain carries TRBV9 and TRBJ2-7; D is possibly TRBD2 (5 bases). Trimming stripped 0 bases from V and 7 bases from J, with 17 bases between. In germline, CDR1 is SGDLS, CDR2 YYNGEE. The CDR3 is made up of 15 amino acids. In DNA form, the CDR3 reads TGTGCCAGCAGCGTAGAGGTTTCGCTCCGGGAAGAGCAGTACTTC. Translated, it gives CASSVEVSLREEQYF.

The chain links TRBV11-2 to TRBJ2-6; the D gene is possibly TRBD2 (7 bases). Deletions cut 8 bases from V and 5 bases from J, with 13 bases between. Germline values: CDR1 SGHAT, CDR2 FQNNGV. The CDR3 covers 14 residues. CDR3: CASQGRGRANVLTF. CDR3 coding DNA: TGTGCCAGCCAGGGGAGGGGTAGGGCCAACGTCCTGACTTTC. The full variable domain, in which reference TRBV11-2 and TRBJ2-6 provide the parts outside the CDR3, is EAGVAQSPRYKIIEKRQSVAFWCNPISGHATLYWYQQILGQGPKLLIQFQNNGVVDDSQLPKDRFSAERLKGVDSTLKIQPAKLEDSAVYLCASQGRGRANVLTFGAGSRLTVL.

This rearrangement joins TRBV18 to TRBJ2-3, with 8 positions matching TRBD2. V was clipped by 0 bases and J by 0 bases; unmatched bases: 2. The CDR3 totals 16 residues. CDR1 KGHSH and CDR2 LQKENI come from the germline V gene. The CDR3 region has the DNA TGTGCCAGCTCACCACCCTCGGGGGGGAGCACAGATACGCAGTATTTT. It codes for CASSPPSGGSTDTQYF.

The chain is built from TRBV6-6 and TRBJ2-1, with D tentatively TRBD2 (7 bases). This CDR3 has 15 residues. The V gene lost 5 bases and the J gene lost 1 base, with 12 bases spanning the gap. Germline V gene sequence: CDR1 MNHNY, CDR2 SVGAGI (reference sequence). CDR3 protein: CASSTRGPSYNEQFF. In DNA form, the CDR3 reads TGTGCCAGCAGTACGCGGGGGCCGTCCTACAATGAGCAGTTCTTC.

CDR3 sequence reads: CASSTRDRGRFPGELFF. CDR3 DNA: TGTGCCAGCAGCACCCGGGACAGGGGGCGCTTTCCCGGGGAGCTGTTTTTT. The chain employs TRBV13 and TRBJ2-2; 12 bases agree with TRBD1. CDR3 length: 17 amino acids. Germline-derived CDR1 and CDR2 are PRHDT and FYEKMQ (reference sequence). V lost 5 bases to trimming and J lost 6 bases; unmatched junction nucleotides: 10.

The CDR3 protein is CASRAGSFEQFF. In nucleotides, the CDR3 is TGTGCCAGCAGGGCGGGCAGCTTTGAGCAGTTCTTC. This chain connects TRBV6-5 to TRBJ2-1, with D perhaps matching TRBD2 (5 bases). This CDR3 has 12 amino acids. Germline CDR1 MNHEY, CDR2 SVGAGI. V lost 6 bases and J lost 9, with 12 bases in between.

The genes are TRBV5-1 and TRBJ2-7, with D possibly matching TRBD2 (5 bases). The CDR3 runs to 12 residues. The germline V and J ends were trimmed by 3 bases and 3 bases, with 7 bases remaining between them. Germline CDR1 SGHRS, CDR2 YFSETQ. This CDR3 is CASSSGDYEQYF. The CDR3 nucleotides are TGCGCCAGCAGCTCCGGGGACTACGAGCAGTACTTC.

The rearrangement joins TRBV28 to TRBJ1-5; the D is unclear. The CDR3 is 21 amino acids. The germline V gene encodes CDR1 MDHEN and CDR2 SYDVKM. Between the trimmed V and J ends, which lost 5 bases and 0 bases, there was a span of 29 bases. CDR3 nucleotide sequence: TGTGCCAGCAGTAAACGCTTGGCGGTACATAGTGACTTTATTAGCAATCAGCCCCAGCATTTT. It yields the protein CASSKRLAVHSDFISNQPQHF. Full variable domain (outside the CDR3, taken from reference TRBV28 and TRBJ1-5): DVKVTQSSRYLVKRTGEKVFLECVQDMDHENMFWYRQDPGLGLRLIYFSYDVKMKEKGDIPEGYSVSREKKERFSLILESASTNQTSMYLCASSKRLAVHSDFISNQPQHFGDGTRLSIL.

CDR3 protein: CASSEGGLYGYTF. The CDR3 DNA sequence: TGTGCCAGCAGTGAAGGAGGGCTGTATGGCTACACCTTC. The V call is TRBV6-1, the J call TRBJ1-2; no clear D gene. The CDR3 consists of 13 residues. The V gene's germline CDR1 is MNHNS and CDR2 SASEGT. Trimming took off 1 base at V and 5 bases at J, with 8 bases between the two ends.

This clone came up a few times. The chain joins TRBV9 to TRBJ2-5; maybe TRBD1 (5 bases). Trimming took off 0 bases at V and 2 bases at J, with 8 bases between the two ends. The CDR3 has 14 amino acids. Germline CDR1 is SGDLS and CDR2 is YYNGEE. CDR3 amino acids: CASSVGQGQETQYF. CDR3 sequence (DNA): TGTGCCAGCAGCGTAGGTCAGGGACAAGAGACCCAGTACTTC.

The rearrangement joins TRBV3-1 (or the pseudogene TRBV3-2) to TRBJ2-3, with a weak D call TRBD2 (5 bases). CDR3 length: 14 amino acids. Germline CDR1 reads LGHDT; CDR2 reads YNNKEL (reference sequence). V lost 0 bases and J lost 4, with 8 bases in between. The CDR3 DNA sequence: TGTGCCAGCAGCCAAGAACTAGGGTCAGATACGCAGTATTTT. As protein: CASSQELGSDTQYF.

This clone occurred once. The chain carries TRBV4-1 and TRBJ2-5; 13 bases map to TRBD2. CDR1 is MGHRA and CDR2 is YSYEKL in the germline V gene. The CDR3 sequence is 17 residues long. The ends lost 4 bases at V and 1 base at J; junction bases unmatched: 6. The DNA for the CDR3 is TGCGCCAGCAGCCGCCTCGGACTAGCGGGGGCCCAAGAGACCCAGTACTTC. Protein: CASSRLGLAGAQETQYF.

V is TRBV5-1 and J is TRBJ2-5, with D possibly being TRBD1 (5 bases). Deletions cut 1 base from V and 2 bases from J, with 6 bases between. This CDR3 region has 13 residues. CDR1 and CDR2 (germline): SGHRS, YFSETQ. CDR3 nucleotide sequence: TGCGCCAGCAGCTTGCACAGGCAAGAGACCCAGTACTTC. Its translation is CASSLHRQETQYF.

The CDR3 protein is CASSMSSSTDTQYF. CDR3 nucleotide sequence: TGTGCCAGTAGTATGTCCAGTAGCACAGATACGCAGTATTTT. The V call is TRBV19, the J call TRBJ2-3; unclear D gene. This CDR3 spans 14 amino acids. Trimming pared 3 bases from V and 0 bases from J, leaving 7 bases between. Per the germline V gene, CDR1 is LNHDA and CDR2 is SQIVND (reference sequence).

There are many counts of this clone. The V gene is TRBV6-5, the J gene TRBJ1-2; TRBD1 matches at 8 bases. This CDR3 has 13 residues. Looked up from germline, CDR1 is MNHEY and CDR2 is SVGAGI. Unmatched junction bases numbered 3, after V lost 3 bases and J lost 6 bases. This CDR3 reads CASSYQGANGYTF. The CDR3 DNA follows: TGTGCCAGCAGTTATCAGGGGGCGAATGGCTACACCTTC.

This rearrangement joins TRBV6-5 to TRBJ1-2, with D possibly being TRBD1 (6 bases). The V end lost 8 bases, the J end lost 5 bases, and 15 bases lay between the germline ends. CDR1 and CDR2 from the germline V gene are MNHEY and SVGAGI. CDR3 size: 13 residues. DNA of the CDR3: TGTGCCAGCCGGGACACCGATTTTTATGGCTACACCTTC. Translated: CASRDTDFYGYTF.

The genes are TRBV9 and TRBJ2-2; 12 bases fit TRBD2. With V trimmed by 0 bases and J by 3 bases, 3 bases remained unmatched. Germline CDR1 reads SGDLS; CDR2 reads YYNGEE. CDR3 length: 17 residues. The CDR3 nucleotides read TGTGCCAGCAGCGTAGACGGGACTAGCGGGTACACCGGGGAGCTGTTTTTT. This encodes CASSVDGTSGYTGELFF.

This chain connects TRBV5-1 to TRBJ2-2; weak D call: TRBD2 (5 bases). CDR3 length: 15 amino acids. Germline V gene sequence: CDR1 SGHRS, CDR2 YFSETQ. The V end was cut by 1 base, the J end by 1 base, with 8 bases between. Written as DNA, the CDR3 is TGCGCCAGCAGCTTGCAAGGAGGGAACACCGGGGAGCTGTTTTTT. This codes for CASSLQGGNTGELFF.

The V gene is TRBV5-5, the J gene TRBJ2-1, with D hard to call. Germline loops: CDR1 SGHKS, CDR2 YYEKEE (reference sequence). Trimming stripped 1 base from V and 6 bases from J, with 11 bases between. CDR3 size: 14 residues. CDR3 in DNA: TGTGCCAGCAGCTTGTATAGTGAGGCCAATGAGCAGTTCTTC. Encoded protein: CASSLYSEANEQFF.

This clone was observed a few times. The chain carries TRBV7-9 and TRBJ2-1; D is unclear. Germline CDR1 reads SEHNR; CDR2 reads FQNEAQ (reference sequence). Trimming stripped 0 bases from V and 3 bases from J, with 9 bases between. This CDR3 contains 15 residues. CDR3 sequence reads: CASSLATEYYNEQFF. CDR3 nucleotide sequence: TGTGCCAGCAGCTTAGCAACTGAGTACTACAATGAGCAGTTCTTC. Combining the CDR3 with reference TRBV7-9 and TRBJ2-1 gives the whole variable domain DTGVSQNPRHKITKRGQNVTFRCDPISEHNRLYWYRQTLGQGPEFLTYFQNEAQLEKSRLLSDRFSAERPKGSFSTLEIQRTEQGDSAMYLCASSLATEYYNEQFFGPGTRLTVL.

This chain joins TRBV19 and TRBJ2-5; 7 bases fit TRBD2. The CDR3 sequence is 15 residues long. V shed 5 bases and J 2 bases; nucleotides not matched to a gene: 8. The germline V gene has CDR1 LNHDA and CDR2 SQIVND (reference sequence). CDR3 coding DNA: TGTGCCAGTAGTCCTGAGCGGGGCTGGCAAGAGACCCAGTACTTC. This encodes CASSPERGWQETQYF.

The rearrangement joins TRBV14 to TRBJ2-3; 9 bases map to TRBD2. Trimming at V came to 6 bases and at J to 2 bases, leaving 12 bases not matched to a gene. From germline, CDR1 is SGHDN and CDR2 FVKESK. The CDR3 has 17 amino acids. CDR3 sequence: CASSPPPGTSLTDTQYF. DNA of the CDR3: TGTGCCAGCAGTCCCCCACCCGGGACTAGCCTCACAGATACGCAGTATTTT.